These 9 T cell receptor beta chains share one sample of origin, sequenced in a study of blood T cell repertoires in COVID-19. Libraries were prepared by immunoSEQ multiplex PCR; TCRdb keeps only in-frame clonotypes and omits some of them. The sample consists of about 150,000 clones, 75% to 85% of them appearing once. What was sequenced was peripheral blood. These receptor sequences come from a woman between 45 and 65 years old with acute or convalescent COVID-19.

The chain has TRBV4-3 and TRBJ1-2; possibly TRBD1 for D (6 bases). CDR1 LGHNA and CDR2 YSLEER come from the germline V gene. This CDR3 is 16 amino acids long. The V gene lost 0 bases and the J gene lost 6 bases, with 17 bases spanning the gap. DNA of the CDR3: TGCGCCAGCAGCCAAGATGTAACCCGGGGGGCTAATGGCTACACCTTC. This codes for CASSQDVTRGANGYTF.

CDR3 sequence reads: CAISGGQKNTEAFF. CDR3 coding DNA: TGTGCCATCAGTGGGGGACAGAAGAACACTGAAGCTTTCTTT. The chain combines TRBV10-3 with TRBJ1-1, with 7 bases matching TRBD1. V lost 4 bases to trimming and J lost 1 base; unmatched junction nucleotides: 3. Looked up from germline, CDR1 is ENHRY and CDR2 is SYGVKD. CDR3 length: 14 amino acids.

V is TRBV18 and J is TRBJ1-1; 8 bases map to TRBD1. Per the germline V gene, CDR1 is KGHSH and CDR2 is LQKENI. CDR3 length: 16 amino acids. V trimming: 2 bases; J trimming: 4 bases; junction bases outside the gene matches: 9. This CDR3 reads CASSPSPQGVGTEAFF. The CDR3 DNA reads as TGTGCCAGCTCACCATCACCACAGGGGGTCGGCACTGAAGCTTTCTTT.

J is TRBJ1-4 and V is TRBV16; D perhaps matches TRBD1 (5 bases). Trimming took 2 bases from V and 8 from J, leaving 18 bases between them. Germline V gene sequence: CDR1 KGHSY, CDR2 FQNENV. The CDR3 is 16 residues long. The CDR3 coding sequence is TGTGCCAGCAGCCAAATCGCCGGGGGATTCGGGGAAAAACTGTTTTTT. It specifies CASSQIAGGFGEKLFF. The whole variable domain, remainder taken from reference TRBV16 and TRBJ1-4, is GEEVAQTPKHLVRGEGQKAKLYCAPIKGHSYVFWYQQVLKNEFKFLISFQNENVFDETGMPKERFSAKCLPNSPCSLEIQATKLEDSAVYFCASSQIAGGFGEKLFFGSGTQLSVL.

V usage is TRBV5-4 and J usage is TRBJ2-1; TRBD2 agrees at 8 bases. Germline CDR1 is SGHNT and CDR2 is YYREEE (reference sequence). The CDR3 spans 16 residues. V lost 1 base and J lost 0; bases outside the gene matches: 3. The CDR3 coding sequence is TGTGCCAGCAGCTTGTCCGGGGGGGGCTCCTACAATGAGCAGTTCTTC. Translated, it gives CASSLSGGGSYNEQFF.

The rearrangement joins TRBV6-5 to TRBJ1-1; D perhaps matches TRBD1 (5 bases). Germline V lookup: CDR1 MNHEY, CDR2 SVGAGI. The CDR3 is 14 residues long. The V end was cut by 3 bases, the J end by 0 bases, with 8 bases between. This CDR3 reads CASSYTDMNTEAFF. The CDR3, as DNA: TGTGCCAGCAGTTATACGGACATGAACACTGAAGCTTTCTTT.

This chain links TRBV27 with TRBJ1-2; no firm D call. From germline, CDR1 is MNHEY and CDR2 SMNVEV (reference sequence). CDR3 size: 16 residues. Trimming pared 0 bases from V and 4 bases from J, leaving 15 bases between. CDR3 residues: CASSLSAGSSTYGYTF. CDR3 sequence (DNA): TGTGCCAGCAGTTTATCTGCGGGAAGCTCTACCTATGGCTACACCTTC.

The chain links TRBV4-2 to TRBJ2-7; TRBD2 agrees at 10 bases. CDR3 length: 15 residues. Germline V lookup: CDR1 LGHNA, CDR2 YNFKEQ. The trim removed 0 bases at V and 5 bases at J, leaving 4 bases unmatched. The CDR3 DNA is TGTGCCAGCAGCCAAGAAAGGCTAGCGGGAGACGAGCAGTACTTC. Amino acids: CASSQERLAGDEQYF.

The chain uses TRBV28 and TRBJ2-1; TRBD1 aligns across 8 bases. From germline, CDR1 is MDHEN and CDR2 SYDVKM. V lost 4 bases and J lost 7; bases outside the gene matches: 9. CDR3 length: 15 residues. The CDR3 coding sequence is TGTGCCAGCAGTTCCCGGGACAGGAATTCAAATGAGCAGTTCTTC. Residues: CASSSRDRNSNEQFF.